This T cell receptor (beta chain) appears in the sequencing data of a study of T cell responses to AZD1222 COVID-19 vaccine. At the level of the study: It was second doses at about 4 or about 12 weeks that were pooled. Notes on the study in general: AZD1222 recipients seropositive at baseline numbered only six or seven.

V dropped 4 bases and J dropped 3; count of bases not matched to a gene: 6. Germline lookup yields CDR1 SGDLS and CDR2 YYNGEE. The CDR3 spans 15 residues. The assay was immunoSEQ multiplex PCR, and TCRdb's table has in-frame clones only and misses some. The data contain approximately 120,000 clones, around 92% of them singletons. With respect to this clone: The antigen is undetermined.

The gene calls are TRBV9 and TRBJ1-4, with TRBD1 matching 7 bases. The specimen comprised peripheral blood, sampled on day 0 of AZD1222 vaccination. This TCR derives from an adult in good health. CDR3 residues: CASSPEGAANEKLFF. DNA of the CDR3: TGTGCCAGCAGCCCCGAGGGGGCGGCTAATGAAAAACTGTTTTTT.